This TCR beta chain appears in the sequencing data of a study of molecular identifiers for immune sequencing clone quantification. General study results and limits: Reportedly, one cell's Jurkat TCR RNA was detected within 1,100,000 naive CD8 cells.

TCRdb reprocessed the PCR reads via MiXCR and lists one record per CDR3 protein. Seen here are approximately 500,000 distinct CDR3 sequences, around 21% observed once, and the top ten hold under 0.85%. This clonotype was seen at least ten times. Its antigen is as yet unknown. Specimen: naive CD8+ T cells from blood, with Jurkat cell RNA spiked in. The subset was: FACS-sorted CD8+CD4-CCR7+CD45RA+ naive T cells. The sequence derives from a human donor in good health. Some libraries in this study had Jurkat cell RNA spiked in.

The CDR3 loop is CSARREDSYEQYF. CDR3 bases: TGCAGTGCTAGGCGGGAGGACTCCTACGAGCAGTACTTC. The genes are TRBV20-1 and TRBJ2-7; 8 nucleotides match TRBD2. Per the germline V gene, CDR1 is DFQATT and CDR2 is SNEGSKA (reference sequence). The CDR3 loop spans 13 amino acids. V gave up 3 bases and J gave up 0 bases; unmatched junction bases: 1.